One and the same sample provided the 28 T cell receptor beta chains below, sequenced in a study of immune characterization of retroperitoneal liposarcoma. TCRdb re-derived calls from the PCR reads in MiXCR, one entry per CDR3 protein. Of over 8,000 distinct CDR3 sequences listed, 20% to 30% are singletons. The sequenced material came from blood. The receptors were sampled from a male donor with retroperitoneal liposarcoma.

Only a few counts were recorded for this clonotype. This chain's CDR3 is CASSYNIGGNSPLHF. CDR3 coding DNA: TGTGCCAGCAGTTACAACATCGGGGGAAATTCACCCCTCCACTTT. The chain is built from TRBV6-5 and TRBJ1-6; D is possibly TRBD1 (5 bases). CDR1 is MNHEY and CDR2 is SVGAGI in the germline V gene. Trimming took off 2 bases at V and 7 bases at J, with 12 bases between the two ends. The CDR3 is 15 amino acids.

This clonotype has at least ten counts. J is TRBJ1-1 and V is TRBV6-1, with 12 bases matching TRBD1. Germline V lookup: CDR1 MNHNS, CDR2 SASEGT. V lost 7 bases and J lost 10; bases outside the gene matches: 16. The CDR3 runs 16 residues. The CDR3 here is CASIGPGTGGAGRAFF. The CDR3 nucleotides are TGTGCCAGCATCGGCCCAGGGACAGGGGGCGCGGGTCGAGCTTTCTTT.

The chain links TRBV11-3 to TRBJ2-5; D ambiguous. The J call is doubtful: the DNA matches TRBJ2-7 better. Germline V CDR1 and CDR2: SGHNT, YENEEA. The CDR3 is made up of 16 amino acids. The CDR3 DNA is TGTGCCAGCAGCTTAGATTTCCAACCGCGTCTTATCGAGCAGTACGTC. Translating it yields CASSLDFQPRLIEQYV.

Details on this clonotype: Since no conserved phenylalanine or tryptophan closes the CDR3, a read error is the likely cause. Because the CDR3's place on the DNA is in doubt, the DNA is left out and the CDR3 is given as listed by TCRdb. The rearrangement joins TRBV6-6 to TRBJ2-3; TRBD2 was called by the table and not checked on the DNA. Germline assignment: CDR1 MNHNY and CDR2 SVGAGI (reference sequence). The CDR3 comprises 21 residues, both ends counted. Here the CDR3 reads CASTPPHYPERGSELERPSTL.

This clonotype was picked up a small number of times. The chain couples TRBV18 to TRBJ1-3; D is unclear. The germline V and J ends were trimmed by 5 bases and 2 bases, with 16 bases remaining between them. Per the germline V gene, CDR1 is KGHSH and CDR2 is LQKENI. This CDR3 has 16 residues. Written as DNA, the CDR3 is TGTGCCAGCTCATCCCTTCCTGTAGGCGCTGGAAACACCATATATTTT. This sequence encodes CASSSLPVGAGNTIYF.

This clonotype showed up just a few times. The gene calls are TRBV6-1 and TRBJ1-5, with no clear D. Trimming took off 3 bases at V and 5 bases at J, with 11 bases between the two ends. CDR1 is MNHNS and CDR2 is SASEGT in the germline V gene. This CDR3 region has 14 residues. CDR3 sequence (DNA): TGTGCCAGCAGTGAGGGTACATGGGATCAGCCCCAGCATTTT. It translates to CASSEGTWDQPQHF.

By share, this clonotype ranks as medium-sized (0.01 to 0.1%). J is TRBJ2-1 and V is TRBV7-8; 10 nucleotides line up with TRBD1. The J call is doubtful: the DNA matches TRBJ2-7 better. CDR3 length equals 16 residues. The germline V gene encodes CDR1 SGHVS and CDR2 FQNEAQ. The CDR3 loop is CASSPNPGTGVYEQYF. The CDR3 region has the DNA TGTGCCAGCAGCCCGAACCCCGGGACAGGGGTTTACGAGCAGTACTTC.

The rearrangement joins TRBV12-3 or TRBV12-4 to TRBJ1-5; 7 nucleotides line up with TRBD1. After removal of 5 bases from V and 8 bases from J, the junction contained 9 bases not matched to a gene. The CDR3 contains 14 residues. CDR3 sequence reads: CASSPQGGREPQHF. The CDR3 coding sequence is TGTGCCAGCAGTCCCCAGGGGGGACGGGAGCCCCAGCATTTT.

CDR3 nucleotides: TGTGCCAGCAGCTTAGCGGGTTGGGACAGGGTAAAATCGGGGCTCGAGCAGTACGTC. Translated: CASSLAGWDRVKSGLEQYV. The rearrangement uses TRBV7-8 and TRBJ2-5; 9 bases match TRBD1. The closer fit of TRBJ2-7 to the DNA end suggests the J call may be wrong. The CDR3 is 19 amino acids. Per the germline V gene, CDR1 is SGHVS and CDR2 is FQNEAQ.

This clonotype was detected many times. One end of the junction is discordant with germline, which a read error may explain. The chain employs TRBV6-1 and TRBJ1-4; TRBD1 is a possible D gene (6 bases). The germline gives CDR1 MNHNS, CDR2 SASEGT. The CDR3 totals 13 residues. The CDR3 DNA sequence: TGTGCCAGCAGTCAAGCAGGGGTTGAAAAACTGTTTTTT. The encoded protein is CASSQAGVEKLFF.

The rearrangement joins TRBV11-3 to TRBJ2-1; D is perhaps TRBD1 (7 bases). V was cut by 5 bases and J by 10 bases, with 12 bases left in between. This CDR3 spans 12 amino acids. Germline-derived CDR1 and CDR2 are SGHNT and YENEEA. The CDR3 is CASSPTGREQFF. DNA of the CDR3: TGTGCCAGCAGCCCGACAGGGAGGGAGCAGTTCTTC.

This clonotype was detected only once. In nucleotides, the CDR3 is TGTGCCAGCAGCCAAGGAGGTGAAAGGCAGTATTTT. Protein sequence: CASSQGGERQYF. The chain recombines TRBV3-1 with TRBJ2-3, with unresolved D. CDR1 is LGHDT, CDR2 YNNKEL, per germline (reference sequence). The CDR3 is made up of 12 amino acids. The V end was cut by 1 base, the J end by 11 bases, with 10 bases between.

This clonotype was counted a few times. The chain uses TRBV6-5 and TRBJ1-6; D is unclear. Germline V lookup: CDR1 MNHEY, CDR2 SVGAGI. This CDR3 is 15 amino acids long. V lost 7 bases and J 5 bases, leaving 15 bases between the germline ends. In nucleotides, the CDR3 is TGTGCCAGCACCCCCAGAAGAGAACATAATTCACCCCTCCACTTT. This translates into CASTPRREHNSPLHF.

In its sample, this clonotype was seen a few times. The chain has TRBV4-1 and TRBJ2-5; the D is unclear. This CDR3 is built from 16 residues. Trimming left V 2 bases short and J 2 bases short, with 15 bases between. Per germline, CDR1 MGHRA and CDR2 YSYEKL. The CDR3 sequence: CASSQPPAGQQETQYF. For the CDR3, the DNA is TGCGCCAGCAGCCAACCCCCAGCCGGGCAGCAAGAGACCCAGTACTTC.

This clonotype showed up just a few times. This chain links TRBV6-6 with TRBJ2-1, with 8 positions matching TRBD2. With 0 bases clipped from V and 8 bases from J, the junction kept 6 bases outside the gene matches. Germline CDR1 is MNHNY and CDR2 is SVGAGI (reference sequence). The CDR3 is 15 residues long. The CDR3 DNA is TGTGCCAGCAGTTACTCTCGGGAGGGCCAGGATGAGCAGTTCTTC. Translation gives CASSYSREGQDEQFF.

This clonotype was recorded many times. The chain links TRBV12-5 to TRBJ2-1; possibly TRBD2 for D (5 bases). V was clipped by 0 bases and J by 5 bases, with 14 bases between them. Germline V gene lookup returns CDR1 LGHNT and CDR2 FRNRAP. This CDR3 is built from 16 residues. The CDR3 loop is CASGLVGGVPNNEQFF. The CDR3 DNA is TGTGCTAGTGGTTTGGTAGGAGGAGTACCTAACAATGAGCAGTTCTTC.

This clonotype is labeled as medium-sized (0.01 to 0.1%). The chain combines TRBV7-2 with TRBJ1-4; D not certain. Germline CDR1 is SGHTA and CDR2 is FQGNSA. The length of the CDR3 is 13 residues. Trimming pared 3 bases from V and 5 bases from J, leaving 7 bases between. CDR3 in amino acids: CASSFGMNEKLFF. The DNA for the CDR3 is TGTGCCAGCAGCTTTGGGATGAATGAAAAACTGTTTTTT. The whole variable domain, remainder taken from reference TRBV7-2 and TRBJ1-4, is GAGVSQSPSNKVTEKGKDVELRCDPISGHTALYWYRQSLGQGLEFLIYFQGNSAPDKSGLPSDRFSAERTGGSVSTLTIQRTQQEDSAVYLCASSFGMNEKLFFGSGTQLSVL.

The V and J genes are TRBV20-1 and TRBJ1-5, with D possibly TRBD1 on 5 matching bases. Germline lookup yields CDR1 DFQATT and CDR2 SNEGSKA (reference sequence). The CDR3 sequence is 15 residues long. V lost 0 bases, J lost 7 bases, and 16 bases lay in between. The CDR3 here is CSARERGRVNQPQHF. CDR3 sequence (DNA): TGCAGTGCTAGAGAACGAGGCAGGGTTAACCAGCCCCAGCATTTT.

This clonotype was observed once. Likely a read error: the CDR3 ends without its conserved phenylalanine or tryptophan. It is unclear where the CDR3 begins or ends on the DNA, so no DNA is shown, and the CDR3 is as TCRdb lists it. This chain's CDR3 is CASSSSTRAGPLHFGN. The J gene is TRBJ2-1, the V gene TRBV12-3 or TRBV12-4; TRBD2 is the table's D call, not checked against the DNA. The CDR3 contains 16 residues when both ends are counted.

This clonotype was counted between two and nine times. The chain employs TRBV3-1 and TRBJ2-5; 7 positions match TRBD1. V shed 4 bases, J shed 5 bases, and the junction held 10 bases outside the gene matches. Germline CDR1 and CDR2: LGHDT and YNNKEL (reference sequence). This CDR3 is 15 amino acids long. Written as DNA, the CDR3 is TGTGCCAGCAGCCCCGGACAGGCTCTCTGGGAGACCCAGTACTTC. It specifies CASSPGQALWETQYF.

The chain recombines TRBV12-3 or TRBV12-4 with TRBJ2-3; 15 bases are a match to TRBD2. After removal of 6 bases from V and 5 bases from J, the junction contained 15 bases not matched to a gene. The CDR3 loop spans 19 amino acids. The CDR3 sequence: CASRRTGLAGGLYVDTQYF. The CDR3 DNA is TGTGCCAGCAGGAGGACAGGACTAGCGGGGGGGCTTTATGTAGATACGCAGTATTTT.

This clonotype has a count of ten or more. The chain employs TRBV6-1 and TRBJ2-5; TRBD1 aligns across 7 bases. There are 13 residues in the CDR3. Germline V lookup: CDR1 MNHNS, CDR2 SASEGT. The ends lost 5 bases at V and 5 bases at J; junction bases unmatched: 5. This chain's CDR3 is CASSLDRTETQYF. In DNA, the CDR3 is TGTGCCAGCAGTCTGGACAGGACGGAGACCCAGTACTTC.

About this clonotype itself: Given a much more abundant clone one base away, this may be a read error. This rearrangement joins TRBV4-1 to TRBJ2-2; TRBD1 might be the D (6 bases). The V gene's germline CDR1 is MGHRA and CDR2 YSYEKL. The CDR3 contains 14 residues. CDR3 residues: CASSKDRNTGELFF. The CDR3 DNA sequence: TGTGCCAGCAGCAAGGACAGGAACACCGGGGAGCTGTTTTTT.

As to this clonotype: This CDR3 is missing its conserved last phenylalanine or tryptophan, likely due to a read error. The DNA is left out, because the CDR3 cannot be placed on it with certainty; the CDR3 is given as TCRdb lists it. The V and J genes are TRBV4-3 and TRBJ2-5; the listed D gene, TRBD2, was not tested against the DNA. The germline gives CDR1 LGHNA, CDR2 YSLEER. The CDR3 is made up of 10 amino acids, end residues included. The CDR3 loop reads CASSQDRTSG.

CDR3 residues: CASSVPTDTYEQYF. In nucleotides, the CDR3 is TGTGCCAGCAGCGTCCCGACAGATACCTACGAGCAGTACTTC. The V and J genes are TRBV6-1 and TRBJ2-7, with D perhaps matching TRBD1 (5 bases). CDR3 length: 14 residues. Germline CDR1 is MNHNS and CDR2 is SASEGT. Trimming took 6 bases from V and 2 from J, leaving 14 bases between them.

In DNA form, the CDR3 reads TGTGCCAGCAGTTTGTCAGGAGTCTACGAGCAGTACGTC. Its translation: CASSLSGVYEQYV. The chain employs TRBV12-3 or TRBV12-4 and TRBJ2-1, with D uncertain. With the DNA end fitting TRBJ2-7 better, the J assignment may be wrong. The CDR3 runs to 13 residues.

This clonotype showed up many times. This chain links TRBV27 with TRBJ2-5, with 10 bases matching TRBD1. Unmatched junction bases numbered 11, after V lost 5 bases and J lost 5 bases. The CDR3 loop spans 16 amino acids. Germline-derived CDR1 and CDR2 are MNHEY and SMNVEV (reference sequence). The DNA of the CDR3 is TGTGCCAGCAGTAGCACGGACAGGGGGGGGGAGGAGACCCAGTACTTC. Protein product: CASSSTDRGGEETQYF.

The chain combines TRBV6-8 with TRBJ2-1, with D perhaps being TRBD1 or TRBD2 (7 bases each). The last part of the DNA fits TRBJ2-7 better; the J call may be wrong. CDR3 length equals 16 residues. The germline CDR1 and CDR2 sequences are MNHGY and SAAAGT. CDR3 sequence reads: CASSHPPDREGYEQYF. CDR3 coding DNA: TGTGCCAGCAGCCACCCCCCCGACAGGGAGGGATACGAGCAGTACTTC.